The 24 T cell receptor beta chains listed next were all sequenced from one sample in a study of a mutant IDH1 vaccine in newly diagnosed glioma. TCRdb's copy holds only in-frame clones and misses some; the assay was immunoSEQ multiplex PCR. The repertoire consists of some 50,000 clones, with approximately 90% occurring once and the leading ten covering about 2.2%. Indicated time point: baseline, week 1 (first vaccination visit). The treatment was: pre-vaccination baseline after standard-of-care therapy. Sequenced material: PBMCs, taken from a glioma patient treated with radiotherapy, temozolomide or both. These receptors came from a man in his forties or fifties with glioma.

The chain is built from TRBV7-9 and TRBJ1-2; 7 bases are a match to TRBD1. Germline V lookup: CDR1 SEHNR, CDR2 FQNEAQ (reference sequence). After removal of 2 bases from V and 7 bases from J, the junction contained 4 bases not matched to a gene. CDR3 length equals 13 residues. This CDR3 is CASSLQGGGGYTF. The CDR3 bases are TGTGCCAGCAGCTTACAGGGGGGGGGTGGCTACACCTTC.

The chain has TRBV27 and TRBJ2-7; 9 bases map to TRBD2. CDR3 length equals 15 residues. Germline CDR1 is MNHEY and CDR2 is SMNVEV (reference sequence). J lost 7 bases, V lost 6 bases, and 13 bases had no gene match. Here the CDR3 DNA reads TGTGCCAGCAGGCCCGTAGCGGGAGCCGCTGGGGAGCAGTACTTC. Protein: CASRPVAGAAGEQYF.

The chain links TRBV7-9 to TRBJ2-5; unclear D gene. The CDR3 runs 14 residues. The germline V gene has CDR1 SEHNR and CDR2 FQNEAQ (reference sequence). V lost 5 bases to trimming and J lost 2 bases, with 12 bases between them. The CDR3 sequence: CASSLGLEQETQYF. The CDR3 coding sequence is TGTGCCAGCAGCCTAGGGCTAGAACAAGAGACCCAGTACTTC.

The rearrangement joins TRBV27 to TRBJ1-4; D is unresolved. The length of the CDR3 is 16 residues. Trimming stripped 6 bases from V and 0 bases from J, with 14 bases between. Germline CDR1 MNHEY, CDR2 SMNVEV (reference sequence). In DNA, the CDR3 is TGTGCCAGCAGAGAGATTAACAGCGCAACTAATGAAAAACTGTTTTTT. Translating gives CASREINSATNEKLFF.

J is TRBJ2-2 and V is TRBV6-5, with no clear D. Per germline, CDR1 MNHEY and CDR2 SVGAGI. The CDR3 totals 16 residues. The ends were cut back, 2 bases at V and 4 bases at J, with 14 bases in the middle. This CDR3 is CASSYRPGTGTGELFF. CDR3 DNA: TGTGCCAGCAGTTACCGTCCTGGTACGGGCACCGGGGAGCTGTTTTTT.

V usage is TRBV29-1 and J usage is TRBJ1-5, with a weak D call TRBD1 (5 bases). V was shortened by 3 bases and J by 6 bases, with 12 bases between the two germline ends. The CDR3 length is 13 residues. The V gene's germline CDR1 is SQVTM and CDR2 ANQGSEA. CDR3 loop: CSVEGGGGQPQHF. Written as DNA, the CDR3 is TGCAGCGTTGAGGGGGGAGGCGGTCAGCCCCAGCATTTT.

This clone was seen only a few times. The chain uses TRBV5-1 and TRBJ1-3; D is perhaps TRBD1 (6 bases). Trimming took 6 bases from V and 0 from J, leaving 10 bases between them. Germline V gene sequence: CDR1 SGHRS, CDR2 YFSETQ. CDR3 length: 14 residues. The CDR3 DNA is TGCGCCAGCACCCCAGGGGTCTCTGGAAACACCATATATTTT. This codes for CASTPGVSGNTIYF.

CDR3 DNA: TGTGCCAGCACGACCTATGAAAAACTGTTTTTT. Translation: CASTTYEKLFF. The V call is TRBV2, the J call TRBJ1-4; D not certain. Trimming removed 7 bases from V and 6 bases from J, with 6 bases in between. This CDR3 region has 11 residues. In germline, CDR1 is SNHLY, CDR2 FYNNEI.

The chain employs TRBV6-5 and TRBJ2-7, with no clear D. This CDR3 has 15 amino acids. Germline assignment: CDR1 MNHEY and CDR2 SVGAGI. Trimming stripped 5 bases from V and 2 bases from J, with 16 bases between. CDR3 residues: CASSPPSTGTYEQYF. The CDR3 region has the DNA TGTGCCAGCAGTCCTCCGTCGACTGGAACCTACGAGCAGTACTTC.

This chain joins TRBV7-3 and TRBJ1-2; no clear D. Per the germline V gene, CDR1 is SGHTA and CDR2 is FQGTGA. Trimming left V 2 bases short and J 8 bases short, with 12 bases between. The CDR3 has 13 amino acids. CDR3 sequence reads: CASSLARVEGYTF. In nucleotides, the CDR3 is TGTGCCAGCAGCTTAGCCCGGGTGGAGGGCTACACCTTC.

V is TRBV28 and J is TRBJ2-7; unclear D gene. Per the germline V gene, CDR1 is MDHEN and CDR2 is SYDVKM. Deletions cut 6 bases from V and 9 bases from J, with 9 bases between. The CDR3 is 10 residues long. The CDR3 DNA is TGTGCCAGCAGCTCCAATCGGCAGTACTTC. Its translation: CASSSNRQYF.

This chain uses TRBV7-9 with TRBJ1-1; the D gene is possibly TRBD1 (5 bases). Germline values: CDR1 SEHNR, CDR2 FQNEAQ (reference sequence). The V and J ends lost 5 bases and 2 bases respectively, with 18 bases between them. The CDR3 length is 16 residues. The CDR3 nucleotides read TGTGCCAGCAGCCCACGATGGGGGGTCATCAACACTGAAGCTTTCTTT. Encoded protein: CASSPRWGVINTEAFF.

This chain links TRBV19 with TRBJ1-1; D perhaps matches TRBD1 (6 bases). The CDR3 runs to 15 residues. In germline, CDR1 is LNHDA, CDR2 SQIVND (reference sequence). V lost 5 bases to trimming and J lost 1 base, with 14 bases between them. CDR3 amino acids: CASSLQGWGNTEAFF. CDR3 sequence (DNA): TGTGCCAGTAGTCTACAGGGATGGGGGAACACTGAAGCTTTCTTT.

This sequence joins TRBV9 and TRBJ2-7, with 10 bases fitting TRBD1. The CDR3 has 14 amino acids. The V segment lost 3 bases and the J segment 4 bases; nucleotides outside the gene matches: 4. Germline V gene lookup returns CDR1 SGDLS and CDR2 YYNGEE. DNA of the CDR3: TGTGCCAGCAGCGCCGGGACAGGGGTTTACGAGCAGTACTTC. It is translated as CASSAGTGVYEQYF. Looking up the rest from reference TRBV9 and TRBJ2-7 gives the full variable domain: DSGVTQTPKHLITATGQRVTLRCSPRSGDLSVYWYQQSLDQGLQFLIQYYNGEERAKGNILERFSAQQFPDLHSELNLSSLELGDSALYFCASSAGTGVYEQYFGPGTRLTVT.

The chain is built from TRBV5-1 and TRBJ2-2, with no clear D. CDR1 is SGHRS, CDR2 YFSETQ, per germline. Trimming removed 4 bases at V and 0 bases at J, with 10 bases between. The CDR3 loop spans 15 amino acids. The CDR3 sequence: CASSIRVSNTGELFF. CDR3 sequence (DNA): TGCGCCAGCAGCATTAGGGTGTCGAACACCGGGGAGCTGTTTTTT.

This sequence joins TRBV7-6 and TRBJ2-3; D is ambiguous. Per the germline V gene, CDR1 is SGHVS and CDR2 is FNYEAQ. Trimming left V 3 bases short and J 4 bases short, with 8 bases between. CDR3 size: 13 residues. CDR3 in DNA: TGTGCCAGCAGCTTCGCTGTCGCAGATACGCAGTATTTT. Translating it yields CASSFAVADTQYF.

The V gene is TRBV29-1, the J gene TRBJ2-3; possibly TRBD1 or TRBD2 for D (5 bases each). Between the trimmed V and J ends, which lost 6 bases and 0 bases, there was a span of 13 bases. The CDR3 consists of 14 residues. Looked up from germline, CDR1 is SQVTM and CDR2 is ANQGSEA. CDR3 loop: CSVARGGSTDTQYF. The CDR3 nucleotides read TGCAGCGTGGCCCGGGGCGGGAGCACAGATACGCAGTATTTT.

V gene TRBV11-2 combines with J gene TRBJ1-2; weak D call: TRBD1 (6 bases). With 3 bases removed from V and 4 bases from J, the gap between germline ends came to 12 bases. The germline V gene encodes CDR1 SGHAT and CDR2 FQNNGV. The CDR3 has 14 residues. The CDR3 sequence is CASSFGGRGYGYTF. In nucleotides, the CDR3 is TGTGCCAGCAGCTTTGGGGGGCGGGGCTATGGCTACACCTTC.

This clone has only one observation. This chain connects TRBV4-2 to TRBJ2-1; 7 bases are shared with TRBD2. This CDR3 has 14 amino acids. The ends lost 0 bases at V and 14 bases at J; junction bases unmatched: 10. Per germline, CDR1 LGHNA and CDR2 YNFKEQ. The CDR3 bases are TGTGCCAGCAGCCAAGAAATCGCGGGAGCGACGGAGTTCTTC. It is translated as CASSQEIAGATEFF.

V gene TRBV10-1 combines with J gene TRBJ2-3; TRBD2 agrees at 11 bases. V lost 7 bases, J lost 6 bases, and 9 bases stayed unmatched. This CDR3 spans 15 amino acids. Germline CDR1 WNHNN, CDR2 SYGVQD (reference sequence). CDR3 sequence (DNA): TGCGCCAGCACCCGAAGGGCTAGCGGGAGGGATACGCAGTATTTT. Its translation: CASTRRASGRDTQYF.

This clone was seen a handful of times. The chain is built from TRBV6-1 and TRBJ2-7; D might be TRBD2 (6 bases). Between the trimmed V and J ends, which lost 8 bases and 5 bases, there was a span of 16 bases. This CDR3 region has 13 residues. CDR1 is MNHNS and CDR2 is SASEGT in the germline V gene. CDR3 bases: TGTGCCAGCGCTGGGCGGGGTCCCAACGAGCAGTACTTC. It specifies CASAGRGPNEQYF.

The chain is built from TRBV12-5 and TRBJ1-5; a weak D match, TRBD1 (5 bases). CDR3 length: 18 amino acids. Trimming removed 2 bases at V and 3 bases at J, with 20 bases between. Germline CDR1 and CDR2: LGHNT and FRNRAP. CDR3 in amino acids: CASGLLLNRDHNNQPQHF. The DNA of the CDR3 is TGTGCTAGTGGTTTGCTACTCAATCGGGACCACAACAATCAGCCCCAGCATTTT.

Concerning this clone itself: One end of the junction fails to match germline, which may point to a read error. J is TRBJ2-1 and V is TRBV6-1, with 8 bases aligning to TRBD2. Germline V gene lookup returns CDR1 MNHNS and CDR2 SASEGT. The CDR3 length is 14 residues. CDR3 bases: TGTGCCAGCAGTGGAGCTAGCGGGCACAACGAGCAGTTCTTC. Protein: CASSGASGHNEQFF.

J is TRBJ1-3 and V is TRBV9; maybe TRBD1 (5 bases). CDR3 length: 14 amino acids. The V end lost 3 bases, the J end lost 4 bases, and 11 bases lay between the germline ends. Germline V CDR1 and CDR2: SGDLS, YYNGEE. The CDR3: CASSARVGGNTIYF. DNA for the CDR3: TGTGCCAGCAGCGCCAGGGTGGGGGGAAACACCATATATTTT.